Listed below are T cell receptor beta chains from one sample, sequenced in a study of blood T cells in healthy people across ages. MiXCR, run by TCRdb on the 5' RACE reads, gives a single entry per CDR3 protein. The repertoire holds about 800,000 distinct CDR3 sequences, with roughly 60% as singletons. The specimen was blood. Receptors originate from a man in his thirties or forties in good health. Both conserved end residues are part of each CDR3. A D gene is named only where the DNA matches it firmly. Some rows have no size entry. The others give once, few or many, or a class for an expanded clone.

v_call: TRBV3-1; clone_size: once; d_call: TRBD1; j_call: TRBJ2-2; cdr3_aa: CASSQDLPGTGGGPGELFF; cdr3_nt: TGTGCCAGCAGCCAAGATCTCCCTGGGACAGGGGGAGGACCCGGGGAGCTGTTTTTT
v_call: TRBV20-1; clone_size: -; d_call: -; j_call: TRBJ2-7; cdr3_aa: CSAAPGHTYEQYF; cdr3_nt: TGCAGTGCCGCCCCGGGACATACCTACGAGCAGTACTTC
v_call: TRBV20-1; clone_size: -; d_call: -; j_call: TRBJ2-1; cdr3_aa: CSASNRRTYNEQFF; cdr3_nt: TGCAGTGCTAGCAACAGACGAACCTACAATGAGCAGTTCTTC
v_call: TRBV12-3/TRBV12-4; clone_size: -; d_call: -; j_call: TRBJ2-4; cdr3_aa: CASSLSYIRLYF; cdr3_nt: TGTGCCAGCAGTTTATCTTACATACGACTGTACTTC
v_call: TRBV18; clone_size: -; d_call: TRBD2; j_call: TRBJ2-5; cdr3_aa: CASSPGSGGQETQYF; cdr3_nt: TGTGCCAGCTCACCGGGTAGCGGGGGCCAAGAGACCCAGTACTTC
v_call: TRBV9; clone_size: few; d_call: TRBD1; j_call: TRBJ2-6; cdr3_aa: CASSVGGQGYSGANVLTF; cdr3_nt: TGTGCCAGCAGCGTAGGAGGACAGGGATACTCTGGGGCCAACGTCCTGACTTTC
v_call: TRBV7-2; clone_size: once; d_call: -; j_call: TRBJ1-6; cdr3_aa: CASSLYGTENSPLHF; cdr3_nt: TGTGCCAGCAGCTTATACGGGACTGAGAATTCACCCCTCCACTTT
v_call: TRBV9; clone_size: -; d_call: -; j_call: TRBJ1-3; cdr3_aa: CASSASDDSGNTIYF; cdr3_nt: TGTGCCAGCAGCGCATCGGACGACTCTGGAAACACCATATATTTT
v_call: TRBV12-3/TRBV12-4; clone_size: -; d_call: TRBD2; j_call: TRBJ2-5; cdr3_aa: CASSPSGGDETQYF; cdr3_nt: TGTGCCAGCAGTCCTAGCGGGGGGGATGAGACCCAGTACTTC
v_call: TRBV13; clone_size: -; d_call: TRBD1; j_call: TRBJ2-6; cdr3_aa: CASSPGTGSPGANVLTF; cdr3_nt: TGTGCCAGCAGTCCCGGGACAGGGTCCCCTGGGGCCAACGTCCTGACTTTC
v_call: TRBV12-3/TRBV12-4; clone_size: few; d_call: -; j_call: TRBJ1-2; cdr3_aa: CASSLSGHKLNYGYTF; cdr3_nt: TGTGCCAGCAGTTTATCGGGACACAAACTTAACTATGGCTACACCTTC
v_call: TRBV7-2; clone_size: -; d_call: -; j_call: TRBJ2-1; cdr3_aa: CASSLATDNEQFF; cdr3_nt: TGTGCCAGCAGCTTAGCCACAGACAATGAGCAGTTCTTC
v_call: TRBV20-1; clone_size: few; d_call: -; j_call: TRBJ2-5; cdr3_aa: CSARDPLAQETQYF; cdr3_nt: TGCAGTGCTAGAGATCCGCTAGCCCAAGAGACCCAGTACTTC
v_call: TRBV6-2/TRBV6-3; clone_size: many; d_call: TRBD2; j_call: TRBJ2-7; cdr3_aa: CASSLTSGRRYEQYF; cdr3_nt: TGTGCCAGCAGTTTGACTAGCGGGAGGCGGTACGAGCAGTACTTC
v_call: TRBV7-2; clone_size: -; d_call: -; j_call: TRBJ2-5; cdr3_aa: CASSYGNSGGYNEQYF; cdr3_nt: TGTGCCAGCAGCTATGGGAACAGTGGAGGATACAATGAGCAGTACTTC
v_call: TRBV5-1; clone_size: once; d_call: -; j_call: TRBJ2-7; cdr3_aa: CASSFGGVDEQYF; cdr3_nt: TGCGCCAGCAGCTTCGGGGGAGTGGACGAGCAGTACTTC
v_call: TRBV10-3; clone_size: once; d_call: -; j_call: TRBJ2-3; cdr3_aa: CAISEPASDTQYF; cdr3_nt: TGTGCCATCAGTGAGCCAGCATCAGATACGCAGTATTTT
v_call: TRBV13; clone_size: few; d_call: TRBD2; j_call: TRBJ2-7; cdr3_aa: CASTGEASGSEQYF; cdr3_nt: TGTGCCAGCACTGGAGAGGCTAGCGGGAGTGAGCAGTACTTC
v_call: TRBV29-1; clone_size: -; d_call: TRBD2; j_call: TRBJ2-5; cdr3_aa: CSVDLADSCEQYF; cdr3_nt: TGCAGCGTAGACCTAGCGGATAGCTGTGAGCAGTACTTC
v_call: TRBV28; clone_size: -; d_call: -; j_call: TRBJ1-6; cdr3_aa: CASSLPGSDSPLHF; cdr3_nt: TGTGCCAGCAGTTTACCAGGGTCGGATTCACCCCTCCACTTT
v_call: TRBV27; clone_size: once; d_call: -; j_call: TRBJ1-5; cdr3_aa: CASSPDYSNQPQHF; cdr3_nt: TGTGCCAGCAGCCCCGACTATAGCAATCAGCCCCAGCATTTT
v_call: TRBV28; clone_size: once; d_call: TRBD2; j_call: TRBJ2-1; cdr3_aa: CASIPGTTAGNEQFF; cdr3_nt: TGTGCCAGCATCCCCGGGACTACCGCTGGGAATGAGCAGTTCTTC
v_call: TRBV7-6; clone_size: -; d_call: -; j_call: TRBJ1-5; cdr3_aa: CASSLMGSQPQHF; cdr3_nt: TGTGCCAGCAGCTTAATGGGGAGTCAGCCCCAGCATTTT
v_call: TRBV2; clone_size: -; d_call: -; j_call: TRBJ2-6; cdr3_aa: CASSVLRKPSGANVLTF; cdr3_nt: TGTGCTAGCAGTGTTTTACGGAAACCCTCTGGGGCCAACGTCCTGACTTTC
v_call: TRBV3-1; clone_size: -; d_call: TRBD2; j_call: TRBJ2-1; cdr3_aa: CASSQEYGRDEQFF; cdr3_nt: TGTGCCAGCAGCCAAGAGTACGGGAGGGATGAGCAGTTCTTC
v_call: TRBV11-2; clone_size: -; d_call: TRBD1; j_call: TRBJ2-3; cdr3_aa: CASKGDRGADTQYF; cdr3_nt: TGTGCCAGCAAGGGGGACAGGGGGGCAGATACGCAGTATTTT
v_call: TRBV3-1; clone_size: -; d_call: -; j_call: TRBJ2-1; cdr3_aa: CASSPGLLFNEQFF; cdr3_nt: TGTGCCAGCAGCCCGGGACTCCTCTTCAATGAGCAGTTCTTC
v_call: TRBV7-2; clone_size: few; d_call: TRBD2; j_call: TRBJ2-7; cdr3_aa: CASTVLADSSYEQYF; cdr3_nt: TGTGCCAGCACAGTGCTAGCGGATTCCTCCTACGAGCAGTACTTC
v_call: TRBV20-1; clone_size: -; d_call: TRBD1; j_call: TRBJ2-7; cdr3_aa: CSAGWVGQGRAEQYF; cdr3_nt: TGCAGTGCTGGGTGGGTTGGACAGGGGAGGGCCGAGCAGTACTTC
v_call: TRBV15; clone_size: -; d_call: -; j_call: TRBJ2-7; cdr3_aa: CATSRERQGVTYEQYF; cdr3_nt: TGTGCCACCAGCAGAGAACGGCAGGGTGTCACCTACGAGCAGTACTTC
v_call: TRBV7-9; clone_size: -; d_call: TRBD1; j_call: TRBJ1-2; cdr3_aa: CASSFMATGDSYGYTF; cdr3_nt: TGTGCCAGCAGCTTTATGGCTACAGGGGATAGCTATGGCTACACCTTC